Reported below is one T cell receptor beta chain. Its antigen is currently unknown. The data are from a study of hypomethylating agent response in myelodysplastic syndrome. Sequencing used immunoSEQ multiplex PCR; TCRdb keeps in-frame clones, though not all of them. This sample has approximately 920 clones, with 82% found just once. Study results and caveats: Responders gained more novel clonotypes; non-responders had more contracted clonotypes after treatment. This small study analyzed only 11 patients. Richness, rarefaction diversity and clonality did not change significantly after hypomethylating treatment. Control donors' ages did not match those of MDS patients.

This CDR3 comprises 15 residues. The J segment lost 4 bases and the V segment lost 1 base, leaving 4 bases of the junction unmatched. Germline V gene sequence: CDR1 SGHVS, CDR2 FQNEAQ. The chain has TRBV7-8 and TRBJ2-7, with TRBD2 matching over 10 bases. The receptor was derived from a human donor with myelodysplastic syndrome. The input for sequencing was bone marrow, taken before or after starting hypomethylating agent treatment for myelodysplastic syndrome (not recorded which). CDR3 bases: TGTGCCAGCAGCTTAGGTCTAGCGGGAGTTTACGAGCAGTACTTC. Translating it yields CASSLGLAGVYEQYF.